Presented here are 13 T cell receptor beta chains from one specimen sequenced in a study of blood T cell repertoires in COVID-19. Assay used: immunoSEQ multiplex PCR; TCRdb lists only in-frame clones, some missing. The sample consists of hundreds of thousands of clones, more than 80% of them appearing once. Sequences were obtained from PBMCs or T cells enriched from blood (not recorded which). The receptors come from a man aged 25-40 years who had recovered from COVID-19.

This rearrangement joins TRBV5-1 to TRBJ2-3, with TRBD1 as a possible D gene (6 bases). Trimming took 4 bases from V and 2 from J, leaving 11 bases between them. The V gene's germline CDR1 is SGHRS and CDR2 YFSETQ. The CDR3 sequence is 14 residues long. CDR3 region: CASSVRTVTDTQYF. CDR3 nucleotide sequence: TGCGCCAGCAGCGTGAGGACAGTCACAGATACGCAGTATTTT. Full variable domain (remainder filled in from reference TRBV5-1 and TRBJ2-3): KAGVTQTPRYLIKTRGQQVTLSCSPISGHRSVSWYQQTPGQGLQFLFEYFSETQRNKGNFPGRFSGRQFSNSRSEMNVSTLELGDSALYLCASSVRTVTDTQYFGPGTRLTVL.

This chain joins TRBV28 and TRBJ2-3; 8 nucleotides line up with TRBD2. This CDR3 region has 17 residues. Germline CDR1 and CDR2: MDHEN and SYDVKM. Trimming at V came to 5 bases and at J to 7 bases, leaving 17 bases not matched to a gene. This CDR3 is CASSTPGGGGPLYTQYF. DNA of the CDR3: TGTGCCAGCAGTACCCCGGGGGGGGGAGGGCCACTATATACGCAGTATTTT.

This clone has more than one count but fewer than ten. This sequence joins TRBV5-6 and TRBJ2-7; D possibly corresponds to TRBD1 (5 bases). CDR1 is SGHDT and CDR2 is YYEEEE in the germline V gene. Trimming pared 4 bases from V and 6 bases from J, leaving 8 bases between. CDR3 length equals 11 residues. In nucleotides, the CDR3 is TGTGCCAGCAGCCTGGACATCGAGCAGTACTTC. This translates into CASSLDIEQYF.

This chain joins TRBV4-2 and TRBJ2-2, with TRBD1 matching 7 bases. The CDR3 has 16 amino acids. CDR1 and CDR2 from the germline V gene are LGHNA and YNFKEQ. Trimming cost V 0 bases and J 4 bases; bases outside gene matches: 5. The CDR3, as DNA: TGTGCCAGCAGCCAAGATACGGCAGGGGGCACCGGGGAGCTGTTTTTT. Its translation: CASSQDTAGGTGELFF.

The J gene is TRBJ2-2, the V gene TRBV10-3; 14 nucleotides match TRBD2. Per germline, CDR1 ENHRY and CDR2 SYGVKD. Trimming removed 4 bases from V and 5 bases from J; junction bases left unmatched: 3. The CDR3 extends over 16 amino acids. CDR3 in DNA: TGTGCCATCAGTGTGGGGACTAGCGGGAGTACCGGGGAGCTGTTTTTT. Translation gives CAISVGTSGSTGELFF.

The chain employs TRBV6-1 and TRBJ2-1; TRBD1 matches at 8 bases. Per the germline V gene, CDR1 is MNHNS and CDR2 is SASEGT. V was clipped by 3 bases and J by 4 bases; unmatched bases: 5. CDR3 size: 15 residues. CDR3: CASSDQTGVYNEQFF. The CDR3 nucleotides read TGTGCCAGCAGTGACCAGACAGGGGTGTACAATGAGCAGTTCTTC.

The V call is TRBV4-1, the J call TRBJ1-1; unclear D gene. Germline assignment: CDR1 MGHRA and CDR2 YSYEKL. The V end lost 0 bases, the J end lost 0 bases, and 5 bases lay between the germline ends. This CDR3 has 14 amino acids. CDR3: CASSQERVNTEAFF. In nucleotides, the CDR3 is TGCGCCAGCAGCCAAGAGCGGGTGAACACTGAAGCTTTCTTT.

The CDR3 DNA sequence: TGTGCCAGTACCGCGGGGGGCAGTCAGCCCCAGCATTTT. It translates to CASTAGGSQPQHF. The V and J genes are TRBV7-2 and TRBJ1-5; D is possibly TRBD1 (6 bases). There are 13 residues in the CDR3. Trimming took 9 bases from V and 6 from J, leaving 15 bases between them. The germline gives CDR1 SGHTA, CDR2 FQGNSA.

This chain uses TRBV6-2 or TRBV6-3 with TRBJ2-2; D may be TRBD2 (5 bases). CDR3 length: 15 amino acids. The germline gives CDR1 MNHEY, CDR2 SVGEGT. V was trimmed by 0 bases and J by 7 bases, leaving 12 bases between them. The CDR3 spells CASSYSAGIGGELFF. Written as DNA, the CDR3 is TGTGCCAGCAGTTACTCGGCCGGGATTGGCGGGGAGCTGTTTTTT.

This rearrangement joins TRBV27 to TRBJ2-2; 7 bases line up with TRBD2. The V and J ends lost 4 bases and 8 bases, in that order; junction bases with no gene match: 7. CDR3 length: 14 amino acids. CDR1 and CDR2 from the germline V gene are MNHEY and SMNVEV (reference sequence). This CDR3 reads CASSYGLGVGELFF. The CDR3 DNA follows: TGTGCCAGCAGTTACGGACTAGGAGTTGGGGAGCTGTTTTTT.

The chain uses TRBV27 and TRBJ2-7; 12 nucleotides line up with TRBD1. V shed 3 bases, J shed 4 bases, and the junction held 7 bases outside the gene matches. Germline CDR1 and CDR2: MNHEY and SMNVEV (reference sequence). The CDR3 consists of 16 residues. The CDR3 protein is CASSLSPGQGAYEQYF. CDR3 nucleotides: TGTGCCAGCAGTTTGTCTCCGGGACAGGGGGCTTACGAGCAGTACTTC.

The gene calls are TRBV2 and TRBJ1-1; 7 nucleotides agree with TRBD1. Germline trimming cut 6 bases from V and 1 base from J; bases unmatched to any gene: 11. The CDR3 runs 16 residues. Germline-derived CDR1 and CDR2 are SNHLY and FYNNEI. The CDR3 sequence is CASSLTRSGGNTEAFF. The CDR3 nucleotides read TGTGCCAGCAGCCTTACACGCTCAGGGGGGAACACTGAAGCTTTCTTT.

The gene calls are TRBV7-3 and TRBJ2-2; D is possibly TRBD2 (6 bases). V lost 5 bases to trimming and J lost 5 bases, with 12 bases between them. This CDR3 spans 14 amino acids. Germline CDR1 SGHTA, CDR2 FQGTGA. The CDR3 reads CASSRGGGTGELFF. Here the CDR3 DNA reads TGTGCCAGCAGCCGAGGAGGAGGGACCGGGGAGCTGTTTTTT.